These 9 T cell receptor beta chains originate from one sample sequenced in a study of T cell responses to AZD1222 COVID-19 vaccine. Using immunoSEQ multiplex PCR, the repertoire was profiled, and TCRdb retains in-frame clones only, with some absent. The table shows 95,000 to 150,000 clones, with approximately 82% occurring only once. Sequences were derived from peripheral blood, sampled 28 days after the second AZD1222 dose. The receptors stem from an adult who received the AZD1222 COVID-19 vaccine.

The genes are TRBV27 and TRBJ2-7, with TRBD1 matching over 12 bases. The germline CDR1 and CDR2 sequences are MNHEY and SMNVEV (reference sequence). The J segment lost 4 bases and the V segment lost 3 bases, leaving 4 bases of the junction unmatched. The CDR3 is 15 residues long. The CDR3 loop is CASSFLGQGAYEQYF. CDR3 DNA sequence: TGTGCCAGCAGTTTCCTGGGACAGGGGGCTTACGAGCAGTACTTC.

This clone was counted a single time. The rearrangement links TRBV11-3 to TRBJ2-3; D is undetermined. This CDR3 comprises 14 residues. Per germline, CDR1 SGHNT and CDR2 YENEEA. With 1 base removed from V and 0 bases from J, the gap between germline ends came to 5 bases. CDR3 sequence (DNA): TGTGCCAGCAGCTTAGGGGGTAGCACAGATACGCAGTATTTT. Translating gives CASSLGGSTDTQYF.

This clone was seen once. The rearrangement links TRBV28 to TRBJ1-4; no definite D call. The V gene lost 6 bases and the J gene lost 6 bases, with 11 bases spanning the gap. CDR3 length equals 13 residues. Per germline, CDR1 MDHEN and CDR2 SYDVKM. CDR3 in amino acids: CASRAAGDEKLFF. CDR3 bases: TGTGCCAGCAGGGCCGCCGGAGATGAAAAACTGTTTTTT.

This chain links TRBV7-2 with TRBJ1-5, with a possible D match to TRBD1 (5 bases). Germline loops: CDR1 SGHTA, CDR2 FQGNSA. V lost 5 bases, J lost 0 bases, and 20 bases lay in between. The CDR3 loop spans 18 amino acids. CDR3 DNA: TGTGCCAGCAGCACCAGTGTGGCAGGGACTTATAGCAATCAGCCCCAGCATTTT. This encodes CASSTSVAGTYSNQPQHF.

CDR3 amino acids: CASNDRETEAFF. In DNA, the CDR3 is TGTGCCAGTAACGACAGGGAAACTGAAGCTTTCTTT. V and J are TRBV19 and TRBJ1-1; TRBD1 matches 7 bases. The CDR3 runs to 12 residues. Per the germline V gene, CDR1 is LNHDA and CDR2 is SQIVND (reference sequence). The V segment lost 7 bases and the J segment 5 bases; nucleotides outside the gene matches: 4. The full variable domain, rest sourced from reference TRBV19 and TRBJ1-1, is DGGITQSPKYLFRKEGQNVTLSCEQNLNHDAMYWYRQDPGQGLRLIYYSQIVNDFQKGDIAEGYSVSREKKESFPLTVTSAQKNPTAFYLCASNDRETEAFFGQGTRLTVV.

V is TRBV4-2 and J is TRBJ2-7; TRBD1 aligns across 9 bases. The germline CDR1 and CDR2 sequences are LGHNA and YNFKEQ. This CDR3 region has 15 residues. V was pared by 1 base and J by 6 bases, with 7 bases of the junction left unmatched. The CDR3: CASSQAGTGNFEQYF. CDR3 nucleotides: TGTGCCAGCAGCCAAGCCGGGACAGGGAATTTCGAGCAGTACTTC.

The chain recombines TRBV7-2 with TRBJ1-2; weak D call: TRBD1 (5 bases). CDR3 length: 14 amino acids. V lost 5 bases and J lost 3, with 13 bases in between. Germline CDR1 and CDR2: SGHTA and FQGNSA. CDR3 in amino acids: CASSPSVGDYGYTF. CDR3 DNA sequence: TGTGCCAGCAGCCCCTCTGTAGGGGACTATGGCTACACCTTC.

The rearrangement links TRBV9 to TRBJ1-3, with D possibly being TRBD1 (6 bases). V was pared by 6 bases and J by 0 bases, with 16 bases between. The CDR3 totals 16 residues. Germline V CDR1 and CDR2: SGDLS, YYNGEE. CDR3 sequence reads: CASTQTGTLSGNTIYF. In nucleotides, the CDR3 is TGTGCCAGCACACAGACAGGAACCCTCTCTGGAAACACCATATATTTT. Full variable domain (remainder filled in from reference TRBV9 and TRBJ1-3): DSGVTQTPKHLITATGQRVTLRCSPRSGDLSVYWYQQSLDQGLQFLIQYYNGEERAKGNILERFSAQQFPDLHSELNLSSLELGDSALYFCASTQTGTLSGNTIYFGEGSWLTVV.

This chain uses TRBV19 with TRBJ2-1; 10 bases match TRBD1. The CDR3 contains 16 residues. Germline V lookup: CDR1 LNHDA, CDR2 SQIVND (reference sequence). The trim removed 3 bases at V and 4 bases at J, leaving 6 bases unmatched. CDR3 in DNA: TGTGCCAGTAGTATTCGCTTGGGACAGGGGTACAATGAGCAGTTCTTC. Protein: CASSIRLGQGYNEQFF.